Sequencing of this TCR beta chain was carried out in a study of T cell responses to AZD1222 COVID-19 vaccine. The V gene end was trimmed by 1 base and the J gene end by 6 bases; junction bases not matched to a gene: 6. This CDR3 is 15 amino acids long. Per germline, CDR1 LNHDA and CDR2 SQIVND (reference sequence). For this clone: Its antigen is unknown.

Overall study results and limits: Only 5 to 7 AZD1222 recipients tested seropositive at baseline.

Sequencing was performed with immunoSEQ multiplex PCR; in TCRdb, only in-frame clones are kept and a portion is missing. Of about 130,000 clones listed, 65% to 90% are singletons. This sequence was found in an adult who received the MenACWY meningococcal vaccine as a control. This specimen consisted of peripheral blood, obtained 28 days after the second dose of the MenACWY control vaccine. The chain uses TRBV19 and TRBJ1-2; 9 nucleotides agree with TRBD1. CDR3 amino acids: CASSIGGGQGDGYTF. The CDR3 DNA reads TGTGCCAGTAGTATAGGAGGGGGACAGGGCGATGGCTACACCTTC. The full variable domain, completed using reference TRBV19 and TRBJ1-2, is DGGITQSPKYLFRKEGQNVTLSCEQNLNHDAMYWYRQDPGQGLRLIYYSQIVNDFQKGDIAEGYSVSREKKESFPLTVTSAQKNPTAFYLCASSIGGGQGDGYTFGSGTRLTVV.